This TCR beta chain appears in the sequencing data of a study of CD8 T cells in ankylosing spondylitis. Study observations and caveats: There was reportedly significant enrichment of clones that were disease-linked in matched ankylosing spondylitis synovial fluid. Blood of patients with ankylosing spondylitis appeared to be characterized by a TCR beta motif of fewer than 10 highly homologous variants.

This clonotype was detected a few times. Its antigen is not known. The junction had 6 bases not matched to a gene; V was cut back by 5 bases and J by 2 bases. Per germline, CDR1 SGHTA and CDR2 FQGNSA. The CDR3 sequence is 15 residues long. Quantitative 5'-RACE with molecular barcodes produced the TCR beta libraries. TCRdb independently ran MiXCR on the 5' RACE reads; one entry per CDR3 protein. Of some 840,000 distinct CDR3 sequences in the sample, 12% are singletons; the top ten hold approximately 0.46%. The sequence derives from a male donor with ankylosing spondylitis. This chain connects TRBV7-2 to TRBJ2-1; 7 bases are shared with TRBD1. Sample: blood, either unsorted or a sorted T cell fraction (not recorded which). In DNA form, the CDR3 reads TGTGCCAGCAGCCCCCAGCAGGGGGCCTACAATGAGCAGTTCTTC. Its translation is CASSPQQGAYNEQFF.